Described below is a single TCR beta chain sequence and its context. The CDR3 loop spans 13 amino acids. V dropped 6 bases and J dropped 4 bases, with 13 bases sitting between them. In germline, CDR1 is SGHVS, CDR2 FQNEAQ. The record originates from a study of shared clonotypes between healthy human individuals. The run depth of the assay was deep. Methods used by the authors: Filtering of immunoSEQ junctional sequences could not match full-length read filtering. Method: immunoSEQ multiplex PCR; TCRdb's copy keeps in-frame clones and lacks some. V and J calls and clone size follow that table, whereas D and trimming were derived from the DNA. The table includes around 510,000 clones, roughly 95% detected once.

The sequenced sample consisted of naive CD4+ T cells sorted from blood. The subset here: CD45RA+ positively selected. The receptor was derived from a woman aged 30 to 39 in good health. The chain combines TRBV7-8 with TRBJ2-7; D might be TRBD1 (5 bases). CDR3 in amino acids: CASSFQRGYEQYF. CDR3 nucleotide sequence: TGTGCCAGCAGTTTTCAAAGGGGATACGAGCAGTACTTC.